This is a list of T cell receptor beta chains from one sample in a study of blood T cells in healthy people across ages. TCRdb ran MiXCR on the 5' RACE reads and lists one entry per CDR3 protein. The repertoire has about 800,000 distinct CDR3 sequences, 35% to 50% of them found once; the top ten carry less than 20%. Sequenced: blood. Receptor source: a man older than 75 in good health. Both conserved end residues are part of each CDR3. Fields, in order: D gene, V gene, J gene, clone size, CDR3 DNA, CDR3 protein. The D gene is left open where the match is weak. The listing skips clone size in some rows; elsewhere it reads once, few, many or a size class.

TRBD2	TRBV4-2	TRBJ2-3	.	TGTGCCAGCAGCCAAACCGGGACTAGCGGGCTCCTGACCCCCGCGCAGTATTTT	CASSQTGTSGLLTPAQYF
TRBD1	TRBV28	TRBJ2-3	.	TGTGCCAGCAGTGGACTGGACAGGGGGCCGGCAGGTACGCAGTATTTT	CASSGLDRGPAGTQYF
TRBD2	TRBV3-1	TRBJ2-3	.	TGTGCCAGCAGCCAAGTACTAGCGGGAGCCACGCAGTATTTT	CASSQVLAGATQYF
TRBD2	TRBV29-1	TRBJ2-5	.	TGCAGCGTTGTATACCCTAGCGGGAGAAGTATTGAGCAGTACTTC	CSVVYPSGRSIEQYF
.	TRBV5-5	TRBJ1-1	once	TGTGCCGGCAGCCGTGATCCGATGAACACTGAAGCTTTCTTT	CAGSRDPMNTEAFF
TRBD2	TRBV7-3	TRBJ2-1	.	TGTGCCAGCAGCTTATGGGGAGGGACCTACAATGAGCAGTTCTTC	CASSLWGGTYNEQFF
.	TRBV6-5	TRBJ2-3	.	TGTGCCAGCAGTGTCCACACTTCAAGCACAGATACGCAGTATTTT	CASSVHTSSTDTQYF
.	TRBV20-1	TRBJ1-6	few	TGCAGTGCAAAACCGGGCGGAGGGGATTCACCCCTCCACTTT	CSAKPGGGDSPLHF
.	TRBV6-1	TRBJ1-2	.	TGTGCCAGCAGAGGAATAGAGACAGGAAACTATGGCTACACCTTC	CASRGIETGNYGYTF
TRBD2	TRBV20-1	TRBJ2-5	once	TGCAGTGCTCCCGTTCGCGATCTAGCGGGAGTAGAGACCCAGTACTTC	CSAPVRDLAGVETQYF
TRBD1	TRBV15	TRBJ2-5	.	TGTGCCACCAGCAGAGGAAGGGGACAGGGCCAAGAGACCCAGTACTTC	CATSRGRGQGQETQYF
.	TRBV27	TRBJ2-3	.	TGTGCCAGCAGTTTACGGCCAAACCGCGGCACAGATACGCAGTATTTT	CASSLRPNRGTDTQYF
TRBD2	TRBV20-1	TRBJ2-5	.	TGCAGTGCTACCGGGACTAGCGTATACCAAGAGACCCAGTACTTC	CSATGTSVYQETQYF
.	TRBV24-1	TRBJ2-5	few	TGTGCCACTAGTACAGACAACCAAGAGACCCAGTACTTC	CATSTDNQETQYF
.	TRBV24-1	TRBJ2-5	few	TGTGCCACCAGTGATTTCCGCGGGCAAGAGACCCAGTACTTC	CATSDFRGQETQYF
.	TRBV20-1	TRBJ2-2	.	TGCAGTGTTAGGCAAAGGAGGGGACCGTCGAACACCGGGGAGCTGTTTTTT	CSVRQRRGPSNTGELFF
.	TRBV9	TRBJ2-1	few	TGTGCCAGCAGCGCCGGGACTGGAGGTGGTGAGCAGTTCTTC	CASSAGTGGGEQFF
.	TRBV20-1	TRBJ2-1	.	TGCAGTGCTAGATCACAAGCGGCGAGCTCCTACAATGAGCAGTTCTTC	CSARSQAASSYNEQFF
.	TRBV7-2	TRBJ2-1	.	TGTGCCAGCAGCCGCCACCGGGACGGGAGACCCCAAGAGACCCAGTTCTTC	CASSRHRDGRPQETQFF
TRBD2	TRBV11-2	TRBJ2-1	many	TGTGCCAGCAGCTTAGGCGGGAGGCACTACAATGAGCAGTTCTTC	CASSLGGRHYNEQFF
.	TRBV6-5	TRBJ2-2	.	TGTGCCAGCAGTTACAGCCAGACCAACACTGGGGAGCTGTTTTTT	CASSYSQTNTGELFF
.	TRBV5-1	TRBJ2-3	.	TGCGCCAGCAGCTTGGGCCAGCAGGCAGATACGCAGTATTTT	CASSLGQQADTQYF
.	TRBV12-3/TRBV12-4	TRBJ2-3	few	TGTGCCAGCAGTGTAGCCCTCGGCACAGATACGCAGTATTTT	CASSVALGTDTQYF
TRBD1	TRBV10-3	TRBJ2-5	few	TGTGCCATCAGTGAGGACAGGGGCCAAGAGACCCAGTACTTC	CAISEDRGQETQYF
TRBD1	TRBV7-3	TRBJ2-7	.	TGTGCCAGCAGCCCCACAGGGGGCAGATACGAGCAGTACTTC	CASSPTGGRYEQYF
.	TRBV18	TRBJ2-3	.	TGTGCCAGCTCACCAAATTCGGCTGTGAGCACAGATACGCAGTATTTT	CASSPNSAVSTDTQYF
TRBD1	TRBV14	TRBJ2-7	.	TGTGCCAGCAGCCAAGGGCAGGGGGCTCCAATTGAGCAGTACTTC	CASSQGQGAPIEQYF
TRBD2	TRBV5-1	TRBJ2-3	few	TGCGCCAGCAGCTTGGCGTCTAGCGGGAGTCGGGATACGCAGTATTTT	CASSLASSGSRDTQYF
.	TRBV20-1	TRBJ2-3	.	TGCAGTGCTATGACAGGAGAGCGGCGAGATACGCAGTATTTT	CSAMTGERRDTQYF
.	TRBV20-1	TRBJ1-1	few	TGCAGTGCTAGACGGGAGCCGAACACTGAAGCTTTCTTT	CSARREPNTEAFF
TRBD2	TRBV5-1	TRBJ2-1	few	TGCGCCAGCAGAGAGGATAGCGGGAGTTTTAATGAGCAGTTCTTC	CASREDSGSFNEQFF
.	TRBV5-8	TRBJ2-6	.	TGTGCCAGCCGTTTCTCGGGGGCCAACGTCCTGACTTTC	CASRFSGANVLTF
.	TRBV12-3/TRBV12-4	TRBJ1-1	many	TGTGCCAGCAGTTTAGCAACTGAAGCTTTCTTT	CASSLATEAFF
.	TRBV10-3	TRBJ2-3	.	TGTGCCATCAGTGGGCAGGGGCGAACAGATACGCAGTATTTT	CAISGQGRTDTQYF
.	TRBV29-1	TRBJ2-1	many	TGCAGCGTCCCCGGGGAGAATTATGAGCAGTTCTTC	CSVPGENYEQFF
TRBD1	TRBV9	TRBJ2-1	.	TGTGCCAGCAGCGTATCGGACAGGGACGATGAGCAGTTCTTC	CASSVSDRDDEQFF
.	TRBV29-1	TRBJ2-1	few	TGCAGCGTTGAAGTGGTTGGGGGCCGCTCCTACAATGAGCAGTTCTTC	CSVEVVGGRSYNEQFF
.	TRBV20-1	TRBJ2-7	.	TGCAGTGCTAGAATCAGGGTTATCAACGAGCAGTACTTC	CSARIRVINEQYF
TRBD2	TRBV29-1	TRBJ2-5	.	TGCAGCGTCAGGGGACTAGAAGGAGGGATGCAGTACTTC	CSVRGLEGGMQYF
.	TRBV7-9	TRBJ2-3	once	TGTGCCAGCAGCTCATCGGCATCCGCAGATACGCAGTATTTT	CASSSSASADTQYF
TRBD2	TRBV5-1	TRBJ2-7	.	TGCGCCAGCAGCTCATTAGCGGGAGGCAACTACAATGAGCAGTACTTC	CASSSLAGGNYNEQYF
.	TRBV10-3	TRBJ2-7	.	TGTGCCATCAGTGACGACAGCCTCTACGAGCAGTACTTC	CAISDDSLYEQYF
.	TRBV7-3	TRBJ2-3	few	TGTGCCAGCAGCTTAACCGGGTGGGGAGATACGCAGTATTTT	CASSLTGWGDTQYF
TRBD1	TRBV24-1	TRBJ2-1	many	TGTGCCACCAGTGATCCCGGGACAGGGGGACTTGAGCAGTTCTTC	CATSDPGTGGLEQFF
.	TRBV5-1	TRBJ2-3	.	TGCGCCAGCAGGGGAGGGACAACTAGCACAGATACGCAGTATTTT	CASRGGTTSTDTQYF
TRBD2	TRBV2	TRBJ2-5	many	TGTGCCAGCAGTCTTCGACTAGCGGGTTCTCAAGAGACCCAGTACTTC	CASSLRLAGSQETQYF
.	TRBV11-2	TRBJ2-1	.	TGTGCCAGCAGCCATGTTTATAGTGGTGAGCAGTTCTTC	CASSHVYSGEQFF
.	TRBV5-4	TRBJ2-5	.	TGTGCCAGCAGCCCCCGCGGGTTGGAGACCCAGTACTTC	CASSPRGLETQYF
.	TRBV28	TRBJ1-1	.	TGTGCCAGCAGGTGGGGGGCGAAGGGGAACACTGAAGCTTTCTTT	CASRWGAKGNTEAFF
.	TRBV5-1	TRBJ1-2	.	TGCGCCAGCAGCCCGATCCCGGGATATAACTATGGCTACACCTTC	CASSPIPGYNYGYTF